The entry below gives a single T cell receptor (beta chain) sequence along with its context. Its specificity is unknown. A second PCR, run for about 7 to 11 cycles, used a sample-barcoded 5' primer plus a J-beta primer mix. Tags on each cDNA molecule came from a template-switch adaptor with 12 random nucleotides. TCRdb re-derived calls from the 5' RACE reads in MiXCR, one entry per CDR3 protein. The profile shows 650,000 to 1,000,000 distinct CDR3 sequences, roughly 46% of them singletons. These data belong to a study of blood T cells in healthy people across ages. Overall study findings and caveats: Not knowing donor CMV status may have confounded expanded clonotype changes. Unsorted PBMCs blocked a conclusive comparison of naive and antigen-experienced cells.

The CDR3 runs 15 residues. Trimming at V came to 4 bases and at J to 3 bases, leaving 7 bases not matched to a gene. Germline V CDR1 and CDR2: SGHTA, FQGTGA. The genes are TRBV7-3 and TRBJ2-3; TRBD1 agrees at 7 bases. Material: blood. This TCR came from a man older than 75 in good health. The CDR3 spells CASSSLGTDTDTQYF. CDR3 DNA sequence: TGTGCCAGCAGCTCTCTCGGGACAGATACAGATACGCAGTATTTT.